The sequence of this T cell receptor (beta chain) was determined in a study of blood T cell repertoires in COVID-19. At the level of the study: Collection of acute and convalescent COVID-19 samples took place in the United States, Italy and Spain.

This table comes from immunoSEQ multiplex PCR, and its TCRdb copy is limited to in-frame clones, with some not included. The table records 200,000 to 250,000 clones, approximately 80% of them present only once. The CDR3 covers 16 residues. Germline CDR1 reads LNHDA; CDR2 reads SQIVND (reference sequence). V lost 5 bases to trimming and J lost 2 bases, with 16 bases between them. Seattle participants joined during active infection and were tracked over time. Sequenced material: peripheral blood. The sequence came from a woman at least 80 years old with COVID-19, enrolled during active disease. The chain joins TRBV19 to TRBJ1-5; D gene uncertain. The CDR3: CASSQLRAGGNQPQHF. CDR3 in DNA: TGTGCCAGTAGTCAACTCCGGGCCGGGGGCAATCAGCCCCAGCATTTT.